This is a list of T cell receptor beta chains from one sample in a study of T-cell memory formation after mild COVID-19. MiXCR, applied by TCRdb to the 5' RACE reads, yields one record per CDR3 protein. The data hold hundreds of thousands of distinct CDR3 sequences, with just over 20% observed a single time. Sequenced material: PBMCs or a T cell subset sorted from them (not recorded which). The origin of the receptors is an adult woman who had mild COVID-19 (a few samples of this study predate the infection). Cell type and time point are not known. CDR3s include the opening cysteine and the closing phenylalanine or tryptophan. The D gene is left open where the match is weak. Some rows have no size entry. The others give once, few or many, or a class for an expanded clone.

J gene: TRBJ1-6; clone size: many; V gene: TRBV7-8; D gene: NA; CDR3 protein: CASSESRDYNSPLHF; CDR3 DNA: TGTGCCAGCAGCGAGTCCAGGGACTATAATTCACCCCTCCACTTT
J gene: TRBJ1-5; clone size: NA; V gene: TRBV6-2/TRBV6-3; D gene: NA; CDR3 protein: CASSFQGSANQPQHF; CDR3 DNA: TGTGCCAGCAGTTTCCAAGGGTCTGCCAATCAGCCCCAGCATTTT
J gene: TRBJ1-2; clone size: once; V gene: TRBV21-1; D gene: NA; CDR3 protein: CASSHQRQGLNYGYTF; CDR3 DNA: TGTGCCAGCAGCCACCAAAGACAGGGGTTAAACTATGGCTACACCTTC
J gene: TRBJ2-7; clone size: few; V gene: TRBV7-3; D gene: TRBD1; CDR3 protein: CASSLSTGQGSEQYF; CDR3 DNA: TGTGCCAGCAGCTTATCTACTGGACAGGGATCCGAGCAGTACTTC
J gene: TRBJ2-4; clone size: NA; V gene: TRBV20-1; D gene: NA; CDR3 protein: CSATRLTLAKNIQYF; CDR3 DNA: TGCAGTGCTACACGGCTGACACTAGCCAAAAACATTCAGTACTTC
J gene: TRBJ2-3; clone size: few; V gene: TRBV5-1; D gene: NA; CDR3 protein: CASTLGSSALRSTDTQYF; CDR3 DNA: TGCGCCAGCACCCTTGGCTCTAGCGCCCTAAGGTCCACAGATACGCAGTATTTT
J gene: TRBJ2-1; clone size: NA; V gene: TRBV5-5; D gene: TRBD1; CDR3 protein: CASSLKWTGGYNEQFF; CDR3 DNA: TGTGCCAGCAGCTTGAAGTGGACAGGGGGCTACAATGAGCAGTTCTTC
J gene: TRBJ2-3; clone size: few; V gene: TRBV5-5; D gene: NA; CDR3 protein: CASSLARVGADTQYF; CDR3 DNA: TGTGCCAGCAGCTTGGCCCGAGTGGGGGCAGATACGCAGTATTTT
J gene: TRBJ2-2; clone size: few; V gene: TRBV7-2; D gene: NA; CDR3 protein: CASSNFGGRGELFF; CDR3 DNA: TGTGCCAGCAGTAATTTCGGAGGGAGAGGGGAGCTGTTTTTT
J gene: TRBJ2-5; clone size: few; V gene: TRBV12-3/TRBV12-4; D gene: TRBD1; CDR3 protein: CASSSMDRARETQYF; CDR3 DNA: TGTGCCAGCAGTTCTATGGACAGGGCTAGGGAGACCCAGTACTTC
J gene: TRBJ1-5; clone size: NA; V gene: TRBV27; D gene: TRBD1; CDR3 protein: CASSWTGGSLVVNQPQHF; CDR3 DNA: TGTGCCAGCAGCTGGACAGGGGGCTCCCTAGTAGTTAATCAGCCCCAGCATTTT
J gene: TRBJ2-7; clone size: NA; V gene: TRBV27; D gene: TRBD1; CDR3 protein: CASSPGQGLDEQYF; CDR3 DNA: TGTGCCAGCAGCCCGGGACAGGGGTTGGACGAGCAGTACTTC
J gene: TRBJ2-3; clone size: NA; V gene: TRBV12-3/TRBV12-4; D gene: NA; CDR3 protein: CASSPPTASDTQYF; CDR3 DNA: TGTGCCAGCAGTCCGCCCACGGCGAGCGATACGCAGTATTTT
J gene: TRBJ2-2; clone size: NA; V gene: TRBV14; D gene: NA; CDR3 protein: CASSQYMVGELFF; CDR3 DNA: TGTGCCAGCAGCCAATATATGGTCGGGGAGCTGTTTTTT
J gene: TRBJ2-5; clone size: many; V gene: TRBV7-2; D gene: TRBD2; CDR3 protein: CASSLWGLAVGIQETQYF; CDR3 DNA: TGTGCCAGCAGCTTATGGGGACTAGCGGTAGGGATCCAAGAGACCCAGTACTTC
J gene: TRBJ1-4; clone size: few; V gene: TRBV12-3/TRBV12-4; D gene: NA; CDR3 protein: CASSLEDSPEKLFF; CDR3 DNA: TGTGCCAGCAGTTTAGAGGACAGCCCTGAAAAACTGTTTTTT
J gene: TRBJ1-5; clone size: few; V gene: TRBV20-1; D gene: TRBD1; CDR3 protein: CSASRGLSNQPQHF; CDR3 DNA: TGCAGTGCTAGCAGGGGGCTGAGCAATCAGCCCCAGCATTTT
J gene: TRBJ1-5; clone size: few; V gene: TRBV6-5; D gene: NA; CDR3 protein: CATRYSSNQPQHF; CDR3 DNA: TGTGCCACCCGTTACAGCAGCAATCAGCCCCAGCATTTT
J gene: TRBJ2-7; clone size: NA; V gene: TRBV29-1; D gene: NA; CDR3 protein: CSVVSGAYEQYF; CDR3 DNA: TGCAGCGTTGTGTCAGGAGCCTACGAGCAGTACTTC
J gene: TRBJ2-1; clone size: NA; V gene: TRBV5-4; D gene: NA; CDR3 protein: CASSNPSYNEQFF; CDR3 DNA: TGTGCCAGCAGCAACCCCTCCTACAATGAGCAGTTCTTC
J gene: TRBJ2-1; clone size: NA; V gene: TRBV9; D gene: NA; CDR3 protein: CASSVDPVNSYNEQFF; CDR3 DNA: TGTGCCAGCAGCGTAGATCCAGTAAACTCCTACAATGAGCAGTTCTTC
J gene: TRBJ1-1; clone size: NA; V gene: TRBV5-1; D gene: NA; CDR3 protein: CASSLSGVSMNTEAFF; CDR3 DNA: TGCGCCAGCAGCTTGTCGGGGGTGTCGATGAACACTGAAGCTTTCTTT
J gene: TRBJ1-1; clone size: few; V gene: TRBV5-1; D gene: TRBD1; CDR3 protein: CASSPQGVNTEAFF; CDR3 DNA: TGCGCCAGCAGCCCCCAGGGGGTGAACACTGAAGCTTTCTTT
J gene: TRBJ2-1; clone size: few; V gene: TRBV11-2; D gene: NA; CDR3 protein: CASSLVEQFF; CDR3 DNA: TGTGCCAGCAGCTTAGTTGAGCAGTTCTTC
J gene: TRBJ2-1; clone size: NA; V gene: TRBV3-1; D gene: NA; CDR3 protein: CASSQLLLRDPRNHNEQFF; CDR3 DNA: TGTGCCAGCAGCCAGCTTTTGTTACGGGACCCCCGGAACCACAATGAGCAGTTCTTC
J gene: TRBJ2-3; clone size: NA; V gene: TRBV29-1; D gene: NA; CDR3 protein: CSVGGSSRTRTDTQYF; CDR3 DNA: TGCAGCGTTGGTGGCAGCTCCCGCACTCGCACAGATACGCAGTATTTT
J gene: TRBJ1-4; clone size: few; V gene: TRBV12-3/TRBV12-4; D gene: NA; CDR3 protein: CASTLGRGKGGEKLFF; CDR3 DNA: TGTGCCAGCACCTTGGGTCGGGGGAAGGGAGGGGAAAAACTGTTTTTT
J gene: TRBJ2-5; clone size: NA; V gene: TRBV9; D gene: TRBD1; CDR3 protein: CASSADGQGRETQYF; CDR3 DNA: TGTGCCAGCAGCGCAGACGGACAGGGCCGGGAGACCCAGTACTTC
J gene: TRBJ1-3; clone size: NA; V gene: TRBV29-1; D gene: NA; CDR3 protein: CSVEDVWGSRSGNTIYF; CDR3 DNA: TGCAGCGTTGAAGATGTATGGGGATCACGCTCTGGAAACACCATATATTTT
J gene: TRBJ2-5; clone size: NA; V gene: TRBV7-2; D gene: TRBD1; CDR3 protein: CASSPDRAAETQYF; CDR3 DNA: TGTGCCAGCAGCCCTGACAGGGCGGCGGAGACCCAGTACTTC
J gene: TRBJ2-7; clone size: NA; V gene: TRBV7-9; D gene: NA; CDR3 protein: CASSRRDEQYF; CDR3 DNA: TGTGCCAGCAGCCGAAGGGACGAGCAGTACTTC
J gene: TRBJ2-5; clone size: few; V gene: TRBV5-1; D gene: NA; CDR3 protein: CASSLQERGETQYF; CDR3 DNA: TGCGCCAGCAGCCTACAAGAGCGTGGAGAGACCCAGTACTTC